Included here is one T cell receptor (beta chain) sequence, with context. The CDR3 covers 16 residues. Germline CDR1 and CDR2: KGHSH and LQKENI. Trimming removed 4 bases at V and 0 bases at J, with 12 bases between. This sample is drawn from a study of blood T cell repertoires in COVID-19. Study in general: Material from acute and convalescent COVID-19 was sourced from the United States, Italy and Spain. From T cells, B-cell-depleted T cells, or PBMCs came the material, which was cDNA or gDNA.

Source study methods: Nucleated cell number was recorded as an estimate derived from reference gene primer amplification. Profiling relied on immunoSEQ multiplex PCR, and the TCRdb table lists in-frame clones only, not all of them. V and J calls and clone size are given by that table; D and trimming were obtained from the DNA. The sample has fewer than 200,000 clones, almost 85% seen once. Sequencing used peripheral blood. The TCR sequence derives from a man aged 35 to 55 who had recovered from COVID-19. The chain has TRBV18 and TRBJ1-4; no firm D call. The CDR3 reads CASSRTGITTNEKLFF. The CDR3 bases are TGTGCCAGCTCACGGACTGGGATAACAACTAATGAAAAACTGTTTTTT.